This is a list of T cell receptor beta chains from one sample in a study of OX40 agonist ivuxolimab in advanced cancers. The repertoire was sequenced with immunoSEQ multiplex PCR; TCRdb's copy has only in-frame clones and lacks some. The data contain some 54,000 clones, roughly 81% of them singletons. The sequenced sample was CD4+ or CD8+ T cells sorted from blood, obtained in a trial of the OX40 agonist ivuxolimab. Receptors originate from an adult with an advanced solid tumor such as melanoma, head and neck, liver or kidney cancer. CDR3s leave out the opening cysteine and the closing phenylalanine or tryptophan. Fields, in order: V gene, CDR3 protein.

TRBV30,AWTSGRPSYEQY
TRBV18,ASSPAGTGGYEQY
TRBV28,ASSLLRDRFTGANVLT
TRBV29-1,SVVQGVGYT
TRBV28,ASSLWAGDGNQPQH
TRBV15,ATSRDLGSSGSINEQF
TRBV5-1,ASSIDRVKAF
TRBV10-3,AISEGWGQPQH
TRBV6-6,ASSLLGENTEAF
TRBV7-2,ASSRLAGGPDEQF
TRBV9,ASGRGTGDEQY
TRBV10-2,ASSEAGRADTQY
TRBV4-3,ASSQDLRDSYGYT
TRBV6-1,ASSDRGLLSEQY
TRBV6-5,ASTLYGQGNTEAF
TRBV6-1,ASSPLTGEGYEQY
TRBV7-2,ASSLPLGAFADTQY
TRBV30,AWSKLAGGTSTDTQY
TRBV9,ASSRRNKSREQY
TRBV19,ASSIGTGDTGELF
TRBV19,ASSISENTEAF
TRBV5-8,ASSLDPATDTQY
TRBV9,ASSVGAGNADTQY
TRBV4-1,ASSPQGFDQPQH
TRBV30,AWSRGAEETQY
TRBV19,ASSISGPRTDTQY
TRBV9,ASSGNPDNEQF
TRBV7-9,ASSGGTETQY
TRBV19,ASSIEGRRWSNQPQH